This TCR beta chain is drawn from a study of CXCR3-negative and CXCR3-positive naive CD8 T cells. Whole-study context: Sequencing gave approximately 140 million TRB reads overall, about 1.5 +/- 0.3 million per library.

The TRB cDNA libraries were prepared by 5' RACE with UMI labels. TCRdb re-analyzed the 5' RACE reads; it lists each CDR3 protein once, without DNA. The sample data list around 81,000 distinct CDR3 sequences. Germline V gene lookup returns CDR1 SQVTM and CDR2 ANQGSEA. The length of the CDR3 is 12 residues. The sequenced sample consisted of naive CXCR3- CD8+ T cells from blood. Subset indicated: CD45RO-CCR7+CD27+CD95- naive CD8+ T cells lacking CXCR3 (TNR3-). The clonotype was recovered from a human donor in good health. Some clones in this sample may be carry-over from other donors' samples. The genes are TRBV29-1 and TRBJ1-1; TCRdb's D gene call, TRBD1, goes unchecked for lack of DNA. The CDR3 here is CSVVGGGTEAFF.